A selection of T cell receptor beta chains follows, all from one sample in a study of cytomegalovirus exposure and HLA in healthy donors. The repertoire was sequenced with immunoSEQ multiplex PCR; TCRdb's copy has only in-frame clones and lacks some. Among about 90,000 clones listed, 60% to 80% were seen once. The material sequenced was PBMCs. Receptor source: a woman aged 55-69 years in good health and CMV-seropositive. Both conserved end residues are part of each CDR3. The D gene is left open where the match is weak. Clone size, where shown, is once, few, many, or a class for clones that have expanded.

cdr3_nt | cdr3_aa | j_call | clone_size | v_call | cdr3_length | d_call
TGCGCCAGCAGTCCGGACCCTAGACAGGGCACAGTCCTCAATGAGCAGTTCTTC | CASSPDPRQGTVLNEQFF | TRBJ2-1 | NA | TRBV5-1 | 18 | TRBD1
TGTGCCAGCAGCTTGGGACAGGTCCTTAGCAATCAGCCCCAGCATTTT | CASSLGQVLSNQPQHF | TRBJ1-5 | NA | TRBV5-6 | 16 | NA
TGTGCCTGGAGCAGGGGGTACGAGACCCAGTACTTC | CAWSRGYETQYF | TRBJ2-5 | NA | TRBV28 | 12 | TRBD1
TGTGCCAGCAGTGAGACTGTGGCTAGCGGAAGGAGGGGCATTCAGTACTTC | CASSETVASGRRGIQYF | TRBJ2-4 | once | TRBV27 | 17 | TRBD2
TGTGCCAGCAGCCCAGGGAGGGGGACCGAAGCTTTCTTT | CASSPGRGTEAFF | TRBJ1-1 | NA | TRBV11-2 | 13 | NA
TGTGCCATCAGTGAGCCGGGGGAAACGAACACTGAAGCTTTCTTT | CAISEPGETNTEAFF | TRBJ1-1 | NA | TRBV10-3 | 15 | NA
TGTGCCAGTAGTAAGAGACAGGTCTCCTACGAGCAGTACTTC | CASSKRQVSYEQYF | TRBJ2-7 | NA | TRBV19 | 14 | NA
TGTGCCACCCAACAAATTGCGGACAACTTGGGTACGCAGTATTTT | CATQQIADNLGTQYF | TRBJ2-3 | NA | TRBV19 | 15 | NA
TGTGCCAGCAGTCAAACTAACTATGGCTACACCTTC | CASSQTNYGYTF | TRBJ1-2 | NA | TRBV28 | 12 | NA
TGTGCCACCAGCAAATCCCCTAGCGGGATAAACAATGAGCAGTTCTTC | CATSKSPSGINNEQFF | TRBJ2-1 | NA | TRBV15 | 16 | TRBD2
TGTGCCACCGCAGGGATAGCGGGAGAGGAGACCCAGTACTTC | CATAGIAGEETQYF | TRBJ2-5 | NA | TRBV5-4 | 14 | TRBD2
TGTGCCAGCAGCTTCGGAGGAAGCGGTTCCTACGAGCAGTACTTC | CASSFGGSGSYEQYF | TRBJ2-7 | NA | TRBV5-5 | 15 | NA
TGCGCCAGCAGCGCCGGGACTAGCGGTCACTTTCAAGAGACCCAGTACTTC | CASSAGTSGHFQETQYF | TRBJ2-5 | NA | TRBV5-1 | 17 | TRBD2
TGTGCCAGCAGTTACTCAAAGGGGAGGGTTGCCGAAAAACTGTTTTTT | CASSYSKGRVAEKLFF | TRBJ1-4 | NA | TRBV6-5 | 16 | NA
TGTGCCACTCAGGGTGACTCTGGAAACACCATATATTTT | CATQGDSGNTIYF | TRBJ1-3 | NA | TRBV13 | 13 | NA
TGTGCCAGCAATAGAGTGCGAGGCACTGAAGCTTTCTTT | CASNRVRGTEAFF | TRBJ1-1 | NA | TRBV6-6 | 13 | NA
TGTGCCAGCAGACCCTTCGGGACAGCGTACTCCTACGAGCAGTACTTC | CASRPFGTAYSYEQYF | TRBJ2-7 | few | TRBV27 | 16 | TRBD1
TGCGCCACCACGGGGGGACCGGGTGAAGCTTTCTTT | CATTGGPGEAFF | TRBJ1-1 | NA | TRBV10-1 | 12 | NA
TGTGCCAGCAGCGCAGGGGCCACTAACTATGGCTACACCTTC | CASSAGATNYGYTF | TRBJ1-2 | NA | TRBV7-3 | 14 | NA
TGTGCCAGCAGACTAGCGGGAAGCGAGCAGTACTTC | CASRLAGSEQYF | TRBJ2-7 | NA | TRBV2 | 12 | TRBD2